These 10 T cell receptor beta chains originate from one sample sequenced in a study of response to subunit inactivated influenza vaccine. TCRdb fed the RT-PCR reads into MiXCR, producing one record per CDR3 protein. The sample yields 400,000 to 650,000 distinct CDR3 sequences, approximately 7.3% seen once. Sequences were derived from PBMCs from blood, sampled about 23 months after vaccination. All receptors come from a man aged 45 to 75 who received an inactivated influenza vaccine.

The chain carries TRBV7-2 and TRBJ2-5; D is perhaps TRBD2 (5 bases). The CDR3 contains 14 residues. Germline CDR1 and CDR2: SGHTA and FQGNSA. V dropped 5 bases and J dropped 7 bases, with 17 bases sitting between them. CDR3 protein: CASSPGGSYWTQYF. DNA of the CDR3: TGTGCCAGCAGCCCTGGTGGGAGCTATTGGACCCAGTACTTC.

Concerning this clonotype: A clone one base away is much larger, so this may be a read error. This chain links TRBV15 with TRBJ2-3; no clear D gene. CDR3 length: 15 amino acids. Deletions cut 2 bases from V and 4 bases from J, with 13 bases between. CDR1 LNHNV and CDR2 YYDKDF come from the germline V gene (reference sequence). The CDR3 region has the DNA TGTGCCACCAGCAGACAGATAGGGTGGGCAGATACGCAGTATTTT. Its protein is CATSRQIGWADTQYF.

This clonotype was seen a few times. This chain joins TRBV10-3 and TRBJ2-3; tentative D call: TRBD1 (6 bases). The V and J ends lost 6 bases and 4 bases respectively, with 14 bases between them. CDR1 and CDR2 from the germline V gene are ENHRY and SYGVKD. The length of the CDR3 is 14 residues. CDR3 coding DNA: TGTGCCATCAGAATCGGGACACATCCAGATACGCAGTATTTT. Encoded protein: CAIRIGTHPDTQYF.

This clonotype was seen only a few times. J is TRBJ1-1 and V is TRBV5-1, with 9 nucleotides matching TRBD1. V lost 4 bases and J lost 4; bases outside the gene matches: 2. The germline CDR1 and CDR2 sequences are SGHRS and YFSETQ. The CDR3 contains 13 residues. The CDR3 DNA reads TGCGCCAGCAGCATACAGGGGGCCACTGAAGCTTTCTTT. Translated: CASSIQGATEAFF.

This clonotype has a count of ten or more. The genes are TRBV28 and TRBJ2-4, with D maybe TRBD1 (6 bases). The length of the CDR3 is 11 residues. The V and J ends lost 7 bases and 5 bases respectively, with 6 bases between them. Germline V CDR1 and CDR2: MDHEN, SYDVKM. The CDR3 nucleotides read TGTGCCAGCACAGGGGAAAACATTCAGTACTTC. Translation gives CASTGENIQYF.

This clonotype has ten or more counts. The V call is TRBV28, the J call TRBJ2-2, with D uncertain. Germline CDR1 is MDHEN and CDR2 is SYDVKM. Trimming took off 3 bases at V and 4 bases at J, with 12 bases between the two ends. The CDR3 loop spans 15 amino acids. The DNA of the CDR3 is TGTGCCAGCAGTTTGGCAAGCTGGATCACCGGGGAGCTGTTTTTT. Amino acids: CASSLASWITGELFF.

V usage is TRBV12-3 or TRBV12-4 and J usage is TRBJ2-7; 9 bases are shared with TRBD1. With 5 bases clipped from V and 3 bases from J, the junction kept 5 bases outside the gene matches. This CDR3 is 14 amino acids long. CDR3 DNA: TGTGCCAGCAGTGGGGGACAGGGTTTCTACGAGCAGTACTTC. Its protein is CASSGGQGFYEQYF.

The sample holds a few counts of this clonotype. This rearrangement joins TRBV4-2 to TRBJ2-7; TRBD1 is a possible D gene (5 bases). The CDR3 has 16 residues. Germline V gene data show CDR1 as LGHNA and CDR2 as YNFKEQ. The V end lost 5 bases, the J end lost 5 bases, and 22 bases lay between the germline ends. CDR3 sequence (DNA): TGTGCCAGCAGCTACAACACACAAGGGGTGGTTGACGAGCAGTACTTC. Translating it yields CASSYNTQGVVDEQYF.

This chain connects TRBV12-3 or TRBV12-4 to TRBJ2-3; 9 bases align to TRBD1. The CDR3 length is 15 residues. The V segment lost 4 bases and the J segment 3 bases; nucleotides outside the gene matches: 5. The CDR3 DNA sequence: TGTGCCAGCAGTTATAACAGGGGGCGAACAGATACGCAGTATTTT. Its translation: CASSYNRGRTDTQYF.

This clonotype was counted only a few times. V and J are TRBV6-5 and TRBJ2-7; 7 positions match TRBD1. J lost 3 bases, V lost 1 base, and 3 bases had no gene match. The V gene's germline CDR1 is MNHEY and CDR2 SVGAGI. The CDR3 runs to 14 residues. This chain's CDR3 is CASSYLRQGYEQYF. For the CDR3, the DNA is TGTGCCAGCAGTTACTTACGACAGGGCTACGAGCAGTACTTC.